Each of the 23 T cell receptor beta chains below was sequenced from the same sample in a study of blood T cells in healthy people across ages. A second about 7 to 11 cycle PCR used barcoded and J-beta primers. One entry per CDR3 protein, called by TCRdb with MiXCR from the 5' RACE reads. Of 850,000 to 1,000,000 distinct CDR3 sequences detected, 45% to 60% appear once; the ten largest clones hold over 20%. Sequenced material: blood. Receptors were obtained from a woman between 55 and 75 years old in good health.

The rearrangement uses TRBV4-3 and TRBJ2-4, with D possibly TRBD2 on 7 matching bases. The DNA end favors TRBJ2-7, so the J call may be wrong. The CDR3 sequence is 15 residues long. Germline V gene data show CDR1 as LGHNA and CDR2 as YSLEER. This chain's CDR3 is CASSQEVGRGNEQYF. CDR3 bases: TGCGCCAGCAGCCAAGAAGTGGGGAGGGGGAACGAGCAGTACTTC.

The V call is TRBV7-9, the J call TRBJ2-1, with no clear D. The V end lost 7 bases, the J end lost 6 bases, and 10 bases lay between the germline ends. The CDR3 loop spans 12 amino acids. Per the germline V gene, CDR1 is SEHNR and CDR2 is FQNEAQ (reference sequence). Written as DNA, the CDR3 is TGTGCCAGCACCCTCGGCGGCAATGAGCAGTTCTTC. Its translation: CASTLGGNEQFF.

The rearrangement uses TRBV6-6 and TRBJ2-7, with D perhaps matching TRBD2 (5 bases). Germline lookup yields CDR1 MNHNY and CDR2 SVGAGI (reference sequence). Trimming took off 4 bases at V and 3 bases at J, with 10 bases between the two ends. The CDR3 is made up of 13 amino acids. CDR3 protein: CASSFTRGYEQYF. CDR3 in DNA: TGTGCCAGCAGTTTTACTCGGGGCTACGAGCAGTACTTC.

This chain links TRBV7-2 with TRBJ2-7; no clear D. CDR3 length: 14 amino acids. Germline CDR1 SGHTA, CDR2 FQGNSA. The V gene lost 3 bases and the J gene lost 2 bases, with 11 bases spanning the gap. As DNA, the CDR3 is TGTGCCAGCAGCTTGGAAGCGCTTCCCTACGAGCAGTACTTC. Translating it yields CASSLEALPYEQYF.

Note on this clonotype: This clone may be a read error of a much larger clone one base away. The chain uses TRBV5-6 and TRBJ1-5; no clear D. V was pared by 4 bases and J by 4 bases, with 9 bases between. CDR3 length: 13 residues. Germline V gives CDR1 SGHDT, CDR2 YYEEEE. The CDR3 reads CASSAGANQPQHF. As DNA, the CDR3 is TGTGCCAGCAGCGCTGGTGCTAATCAGCCCCAGCATTTT.

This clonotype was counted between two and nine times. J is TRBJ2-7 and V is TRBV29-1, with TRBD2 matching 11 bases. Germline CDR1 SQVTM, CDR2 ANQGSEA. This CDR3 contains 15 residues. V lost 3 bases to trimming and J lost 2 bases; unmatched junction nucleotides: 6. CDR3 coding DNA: TGCAGCGTTGACAGACTAGCGGGACCTCCCTACGAGCAGTACTTC. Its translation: CSVDRLAGPPYEQYF.

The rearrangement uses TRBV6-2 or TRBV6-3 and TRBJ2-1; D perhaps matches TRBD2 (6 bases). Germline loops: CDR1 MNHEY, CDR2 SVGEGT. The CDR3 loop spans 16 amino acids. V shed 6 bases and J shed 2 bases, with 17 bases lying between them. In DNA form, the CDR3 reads TGTGCCAGCAGAAAAAGCCGGGAGTCCACCTACAATGAGCAGTTCTTC. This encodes CASRKSRESTYNEQFF.

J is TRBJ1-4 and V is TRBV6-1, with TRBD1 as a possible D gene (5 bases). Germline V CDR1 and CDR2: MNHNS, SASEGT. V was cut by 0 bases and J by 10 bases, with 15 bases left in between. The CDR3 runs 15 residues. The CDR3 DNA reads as TGTGCCAGCAGTGAAGCTCCGGACATAACCGGAAAACTGTTTTTT. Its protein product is CASSEAPDITGKLFF.

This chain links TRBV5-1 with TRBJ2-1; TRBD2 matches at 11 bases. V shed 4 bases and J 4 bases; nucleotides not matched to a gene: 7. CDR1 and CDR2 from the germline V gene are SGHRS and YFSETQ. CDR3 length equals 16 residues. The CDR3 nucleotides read TGCGCCAGCAGCCTAGTAGCGGGAGGGGGTTACAATGAGCAGTTCTTC. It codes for CASSLVAGGGYNEQFF.

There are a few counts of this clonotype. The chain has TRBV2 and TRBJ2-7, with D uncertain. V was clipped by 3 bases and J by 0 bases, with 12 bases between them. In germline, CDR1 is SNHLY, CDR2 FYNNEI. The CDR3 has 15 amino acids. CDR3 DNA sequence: TGTGCCAGCAGTGACATTACACGGACCTCCTACGAGCAGTACTTC. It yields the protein CASSDITRTSYEQYF.

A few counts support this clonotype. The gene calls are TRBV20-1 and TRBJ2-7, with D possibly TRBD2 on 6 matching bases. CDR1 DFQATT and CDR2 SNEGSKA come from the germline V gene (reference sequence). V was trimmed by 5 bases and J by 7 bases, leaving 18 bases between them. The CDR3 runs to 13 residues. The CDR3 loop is CSAGGGNKVEQYF. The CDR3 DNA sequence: TGCAGTGCTGGAGGCGGGAATAAGGTTGAGCAGTACTTC.

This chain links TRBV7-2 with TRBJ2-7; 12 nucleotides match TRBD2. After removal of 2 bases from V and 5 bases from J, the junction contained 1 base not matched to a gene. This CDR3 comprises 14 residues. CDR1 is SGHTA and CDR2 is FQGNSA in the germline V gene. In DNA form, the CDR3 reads TGTGCCAGCAGCTTACTAGCGGGAGGGCACGAGCAGTACTTC. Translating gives CASSLLAGGHEQYF.

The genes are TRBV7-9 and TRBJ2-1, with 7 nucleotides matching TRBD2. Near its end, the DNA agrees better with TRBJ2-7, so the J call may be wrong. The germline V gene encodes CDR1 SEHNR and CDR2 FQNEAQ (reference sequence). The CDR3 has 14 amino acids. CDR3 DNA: TGTGCCAGCAGCTCCGGAATACTAGCGCGTGAGCAGTACTTC. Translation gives CASSSGILAREQYF.

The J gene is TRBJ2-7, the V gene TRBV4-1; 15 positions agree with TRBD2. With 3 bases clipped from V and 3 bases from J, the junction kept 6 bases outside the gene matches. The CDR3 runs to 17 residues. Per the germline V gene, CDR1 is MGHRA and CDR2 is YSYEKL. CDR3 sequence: CASSQLGLAGGVYEQYF. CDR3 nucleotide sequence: TGCGCCAGCAGCCAGCTGGGACTAGCGGGAGGAGTCTACGAGCAGTACTTC.

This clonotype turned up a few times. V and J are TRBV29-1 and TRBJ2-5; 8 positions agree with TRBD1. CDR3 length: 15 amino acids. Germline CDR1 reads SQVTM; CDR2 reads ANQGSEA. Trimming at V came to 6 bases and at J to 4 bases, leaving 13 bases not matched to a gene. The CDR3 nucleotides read TGCAGCGTGGGAAGACAGGGGACCACCCGAGAGACCCAGTACTTC. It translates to CSVGRQGTTRETQYF.

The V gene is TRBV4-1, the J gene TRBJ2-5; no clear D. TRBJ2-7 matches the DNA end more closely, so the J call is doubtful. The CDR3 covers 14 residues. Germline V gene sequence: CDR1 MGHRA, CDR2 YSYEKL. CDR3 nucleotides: TGCGCCAGCAGCGACATCCTGGGGAACTACGAGCAGTACTTC. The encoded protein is CASSDILGNYEQYF.

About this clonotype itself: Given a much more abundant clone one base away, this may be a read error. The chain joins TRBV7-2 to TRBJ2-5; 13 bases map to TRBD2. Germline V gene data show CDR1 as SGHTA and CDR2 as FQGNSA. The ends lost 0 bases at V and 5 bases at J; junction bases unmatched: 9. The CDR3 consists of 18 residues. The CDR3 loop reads CTSSLAGLAGSVGETQYF. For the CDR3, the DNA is TGTACCAGCAGCTTAGCGGGACTAGCGGGATCTGTCGGGGAGACCCAGTACTTC.

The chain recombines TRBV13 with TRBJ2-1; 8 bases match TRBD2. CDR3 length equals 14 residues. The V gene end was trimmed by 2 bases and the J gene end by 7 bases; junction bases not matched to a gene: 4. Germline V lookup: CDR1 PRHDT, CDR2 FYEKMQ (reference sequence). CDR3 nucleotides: TGTGCCAGCAGCTTATTGGGACTAGGGAATGAGCAGTTCTTC. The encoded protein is CASSLLGLGNEQFF.

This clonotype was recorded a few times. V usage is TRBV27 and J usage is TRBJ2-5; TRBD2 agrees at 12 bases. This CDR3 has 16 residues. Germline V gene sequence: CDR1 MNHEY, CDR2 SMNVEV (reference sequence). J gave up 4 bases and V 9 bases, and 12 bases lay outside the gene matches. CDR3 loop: CASKTRLAGVVETQYF. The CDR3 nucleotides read TGTGCCAGTAAAACGCGACTAGCGGGAGTGGTAGAGACCCAGTACTTC.

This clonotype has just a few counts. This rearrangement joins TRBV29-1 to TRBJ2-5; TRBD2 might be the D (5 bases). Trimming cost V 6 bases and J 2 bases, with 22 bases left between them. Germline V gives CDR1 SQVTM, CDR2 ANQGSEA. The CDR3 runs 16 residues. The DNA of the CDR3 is TGCAGCGTGCCCCCCCTGAGGGTAGCAAGGCAAGAGACCCAGTACTTC. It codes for CSVPPLRVARQETQYF.

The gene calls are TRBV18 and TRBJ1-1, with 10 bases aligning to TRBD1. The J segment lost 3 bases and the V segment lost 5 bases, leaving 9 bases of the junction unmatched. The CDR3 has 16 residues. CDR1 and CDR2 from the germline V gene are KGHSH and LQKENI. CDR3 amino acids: CASSSTPGTGDTEAFF. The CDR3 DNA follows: TGTGCCAGCTCATCAACCCCCGGGACAGGGGACACTGAAGCTTTCTTT.

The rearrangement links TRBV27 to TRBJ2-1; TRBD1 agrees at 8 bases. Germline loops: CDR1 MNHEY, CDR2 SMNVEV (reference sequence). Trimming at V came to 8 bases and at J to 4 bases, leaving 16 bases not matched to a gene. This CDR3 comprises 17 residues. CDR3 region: CASQTDRGSRPYNEQFF. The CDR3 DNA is TGTGCCAGCCAGACCGACAGGGGCTCCCGACCTTACAATGAGCAGTTCTTC.

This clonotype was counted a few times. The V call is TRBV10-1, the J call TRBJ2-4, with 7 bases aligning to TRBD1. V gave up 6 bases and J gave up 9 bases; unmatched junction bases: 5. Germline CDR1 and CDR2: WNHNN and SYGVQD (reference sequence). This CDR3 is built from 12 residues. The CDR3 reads CASRDRFSIQYF. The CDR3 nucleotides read TGCGCCAGCAGGGACAGGTTTAGCATTCAGTACTTC.